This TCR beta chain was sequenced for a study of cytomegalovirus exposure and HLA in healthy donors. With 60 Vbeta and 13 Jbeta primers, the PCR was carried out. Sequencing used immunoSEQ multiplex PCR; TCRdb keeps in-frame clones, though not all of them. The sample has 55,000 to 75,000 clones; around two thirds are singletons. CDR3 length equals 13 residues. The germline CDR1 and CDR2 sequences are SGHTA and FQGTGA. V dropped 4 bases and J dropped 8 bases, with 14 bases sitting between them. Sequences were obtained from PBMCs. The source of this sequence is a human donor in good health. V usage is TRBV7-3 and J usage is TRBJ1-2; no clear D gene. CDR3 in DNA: TGTGCCAGCAGCTCTCGCCCCGAGGGCGGCTACACCTTC. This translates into CASSSRPEGGYTF.